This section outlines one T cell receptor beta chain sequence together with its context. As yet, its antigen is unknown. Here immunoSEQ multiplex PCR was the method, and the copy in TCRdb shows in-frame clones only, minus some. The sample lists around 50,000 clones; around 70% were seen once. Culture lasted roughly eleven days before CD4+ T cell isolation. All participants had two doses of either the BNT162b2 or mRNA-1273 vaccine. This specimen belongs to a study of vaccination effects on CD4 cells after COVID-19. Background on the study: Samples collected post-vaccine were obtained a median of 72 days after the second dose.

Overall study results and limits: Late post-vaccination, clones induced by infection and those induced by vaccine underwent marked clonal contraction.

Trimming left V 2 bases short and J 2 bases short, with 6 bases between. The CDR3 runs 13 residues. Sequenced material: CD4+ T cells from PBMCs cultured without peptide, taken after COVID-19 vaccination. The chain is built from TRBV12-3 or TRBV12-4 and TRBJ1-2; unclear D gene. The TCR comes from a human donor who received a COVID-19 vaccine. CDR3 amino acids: CASSLRQNYGYTF. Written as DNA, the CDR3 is TGTGCCAGCAGTTTACGGCAGAACTATGGCTACACCTTC.